What follows are 20 T cell receptor beta chains derived from one specimen sequenced in a study of shared clonotypes between healthy human individuals. The table came from immunoSEQ multiplex PCR; TCRdb's copy has only in-frame clones and leaves some out. The sample gives more than 2 million clones, 80% to 95% of which show up once; about 1.7% is in the top ten. Terminally differentiated effector memory CD45RA+ cells were excluded from the naive CD8 cells, which were CD45RO-negative and positively selected for CCR7. The specimen was naive CD8+ T cells from PBMCs. These receptors came from a man between 18 and 29 years old in good health. Some clones in this sample may be carry-over from other donors' samples.

J is TRBJ2-1 and V is TRBV21-1; the D call of TRBD1 is as the table states it, not checked on the DNA. TRBV21-1 has pseudogene status. This CDR3 region has 16 residues. CDR3 bases: TGTGCCAGCAGCAAAGCAGACAGGGGCCCTCGAATGGATCAGTTCTTC. Its translation: CASSKADRGPRMDQFF.

The chain combines TRBV7-6 with TRBJ2-7, with D perhaps TRBD2 (6 bases). The CDR3 is 15 amino acids. Between the trimmed V and J ends, which lost 1 base and 5 bases, there was a span of 15 bases. CDR1 and CDR2 from the germline V gene are SGHVS and FNYEAQ. In nucleotides, the CDR3 is TGTGCCAGCAGCTTAGGTGACGGATCGGGGGACGAGCAGTACTTC. Translation: CASSLGDGSGDEQYF.

The chain couples TRBV11-2 to TRBJ2-7; D may be TRBD1 or TRBD2 (6 bases each). Germline V gives CDR1 SGHAT, CDR2 FQNNGV. The CDR3 length is 13 residues. Trimming pared 5 bases from V and 2 bases from J, leaving 10 bases between. The CDR3 coding sequence is TGTGCCAGCAGCACCGGGGGCCCCTACGAGCAGTACTTC. It translates to CASSTGGPYEQYF.

The rearrangement joins TRBV23-1 to TRBJ2-7, with D possibly being TRBD2 (6 bases). TRBV23-1 is designated an ORF whose function remains uncertain. V was pared by 2 bases and J by 7 bases, with 24 bases between. CDR3 length equals 17 residues. The CDR3 loop reads CASSQADPRIAEGEQYF. CDR3 DNA sequence: TGCGCCAGCAGTCAAGCCGACCCTAGGATAGCGGAGGGGGAGCAGTACTTC.

The chain combines TRBV7-2 with TRBJ2-1; 9 nucleotides align to TRBD1. The CDR3 extends over 18 amino acids. In germline, CDR1 is SGHTA, CDR2 FQGNSA. Losses at the gene ends were 3 bases for V and 0 bases for J; bases not matched to a gene: 9. The CDR3 nucleotides read TGTGCCAGCAGCTTGTCCCGGGACAGGGCCCGCTCCTACAATGAGCAGTTCTTC. Protein sequence: CASSLSRDRARSYNEQFF.

The rearrangement links TRBV13 to TRBJ2-7; TRBD1 aligns across 9 bases. This CDR3 contains 13 residues. Germline V gene sequence: CDR1 PRHDT, CDR2 FYEKMQ (reference sequence). The ends lost 4 bases at V and 6 bases at J; junction bases unmatched: 4. The CDR3 sequence: CASSSGTGPEQYF. CDR3 DNA sequence: TGTGCCAGCAGCTCCGGGACAGGGCCCGAGCAGTACTTC.

The chain couples TRBV27 to TRBJ2-1; D possibly corresponds to TRBD2 (6 bases). The CDR3 has 14 residues. V was cut by 2 bases and J by 5 bases, with 10 bases left in between. Germline-derived CDR1 and CDR2 are MNHEY and SMNVEV (reference sequence). The CDR3 protein is CASSLPSVNNEQFF. CDR3 coding DNA: TGTGCCAGCAGTTTACCTAGCGTCAACAATGAGCAGTTCTTC.

The chain employs TRBV4-3 and TRBJ2-7, with TRBD1 as a possible D gene (7 bases). V was pared by 4 bases and J by 5 bases, with 18 bases between. Germline V gene data show CDR1 as LGHNA and CDR2 as YSLEER. This CDR3 is 15 amino acids long. Here the CDR3 DNA reads TGCGCCAGCAGCCGCACTGCAGGGGGGCCCCACGAGCAGTACTTC. It specifies CASSRTAGGPHEQYF.

As to this clone: One end of the junction varies from germline; a read error may be responsible. The chain has TRBV5-1 and TRBJ2-1, with D possibly matching TRBD1 (5 bases). This CDR3 contains 15 residues. Germline V gene lookup returns CDR1 SGHRS and CDR2 YFSETQ. DNA for the CDR3: TGCGCCAGCAGATTGGGGCTAGGGGCCTACAATGAGCAGTTCTTC. As protein: CASRLGLGAYNEQFF. Supplemented by reference TRBV5-1 and TRBJ2-1, the full variable domain reads KAGVTQTPRYLIKTRGQQVTLSCSPISGHRSVSWYQQTPGQGLQFLFEYFSETQRNKGNFPGRFSGRQFSNSRSEMNVSTLELGDSALYLCASRLGLGAYNEQFFGPGTRLTVL.

CDR3 sequence: CAISESGTNYNEQFF. CDR3 DNA sequence: TGTGCCATCAGTGAGTCGGGGACTAACTACAATGAGCAGTTCTTC. The rearrangement links TRBV10-3 to TRBJ2-1, with 7 positions matching TRBD2. The length of the CDR3 is 15 residues. Germline loops: CDR1 ENHRY, CDR2 SYGVKD. The V segment lost 0 bases and the J segment 3 bases; nucleotides outside the gene matches: 2.

The J gene is TRBJ1-1, the V gene TRBV27; tentative D call: TRBD1 (5 bases). The CDR3 loop spans 15 amino acids. Germline lookup yields CDR1 MNHEY and CDR2 SMNVEV (reference sequence). V dropped 6 bases and J dropped 0 bases, with 14 bases sitting between them. CDR3 protein: CASRTGTTLNTEAFF. The CDR3, as DNA: TGTGCCAGCAGGACCGGGACGACATTGAACACTGAAGCTTTCTTT.

This clone was picked up a small number of times. This chain connects TRBV5-4 to TRBJ1-1; maybe TRBD1 (5 bases). V gave up 1 base and J gave up 0 bases, with 13 bases separating them. The CDR3 runs 16 residues. CDR1 is SGHNT and CDR2 is YYREEE in the germline V gene (reference sequence). The CDR3 DNA is TGTGCCAGCAGCTTGTCTAGGGCAGGGATGAACACTGAAGCTTTCTTT. Its protein is CASSLSRAGMNTEAFF.

For this clone: The same CDR3 can be traced to other DNA sequences in this sample. The gene calls are TRBV29-1 and TRBJ2-1; D not resolved. The CDR3 is 11 amino acids. From germline, CDR1 is SQVTM and CDR2 ANQGSEA. V was shortened by 4 bases and J by 1 base, with 2 bases between the two germline ends. The CDR3 DNA reads TGCAGCGTTGTATCCTACAATGAGCAGTTCTTC. It specifies CSVVSYNEQFF.

This clone was seen only once. Within the sample, other DNA sequences also encode this same CDR3. The chain has TRBV18 and TRBJ2-2; D not resolved. Trimming took off 2 bases at V and 3 bases at J, with 7 bases between the two ends. CDR3 length equals 14 residues. Germline-derived CDR1 and CDR2 are KGHSH and LQKENI. CDR3 protein: CASSPGRDTGELFF. The CDR3 nucleotides are TGTGCCAGCTCACCAGGCCGCGACACCGGGGAGCTGTTTTTT. Combining the CDR3 with reference TRBV18 and TRBJ2-2 gives the whole variable domain NAGVMQNPRHLVRRRGQEARLRCSPMKGHSHVYWYRQLPEEGLKFMVYLQKENIIDESGMPKERFSAEFPKEGPSILRIQQVVRGDSAAYFCASSPGRDTGELFFGEGSRLTVL.

V usage is TRBV7-8 and J usage is TRBJ2-7; D assignment may be TRBD1 or TRBD2 (5 bases each). Germline loops: CDR1 SGHVS, CDR2 FQNEAQ. The CDR3 totals 14 residues. The ends were cut back, 1 base at V and 5 bases at J, with 12 bases in the middle. The CDR3 sequence is CASSLGDLKHEQYF. CDR3 DNA: TGTGCCAGCAGCTTAGGGGACCTTAAGCACGAGCAGTACTTC.

The chain links TRBV27 to TRBJ2-2, with D unclear. The length of the CDR3 is 13 residues. V was shortened by 0 bases and J by 10 bases, with 9 bases between the two germline ends. Germline V lookup: CDR1 MNHEY, CDR2 SMNVEV (reference sequence). The CDR3 sequence is CASSLSSDAELFF. The CDR3 region has the DNA TGTGCCAGCAGTTTATCCTCGGATGCGGAGCTGTTTTTT.

J is TRBJ2-5 and V is TRBV5-1; weak D call: TRBD1 (7 bases). V was pared by 4 bases and J by 4 bases, with 20 bases between. The CDR3 loop spans 16 amino acids. Germline V gene lookup returns CDR1 SGHRS and CDR2 YFSETQ. CDR3 loop: CASSLNAQGRGETQYF. The CDR3 bases are TGCGCCAGCAGCCTCAACGCACAGGGGCGGGGAGAGACCCAGTACTTC.

The V call is TRBV25-1, the J call TRBJ2-7; a weak D match, TRBD1 (5 bases). The germline V gene has CDR1 MGHDK and CDR2 SYGVNS. The CDR3 sequence is 13 residues long. V lost 4 bases to trimming and J lost 9 bases, with 16 bases between them. The CDR3 sequence is CASSGQGKVGQYF. The DNA of the CDR3 is TGTGCCAGCAGTGGGCAGGGAAAGGTAGGGCAGTACTTC.

The chain is built from TRBV6-6 and TRBJ1-5; D unresolved. Trimming removed 7 bases from V and 0 bases from J, with 13 bases in between. The CDR3 sequence is 15 residues long. Germline assignment: CDR1 MNHNY and CDR2 SVGAGI (reference sequence). This CDR3 is CASTVDARSNQPQHF. CDR3 nucleotide sequence: TGTGCCAGCACCGTGGACGCCCGTAGCAATCAGCCCCAGCATTTT.

V is TRBV7-9 and J is TRBJ2-1, with 7 bases lining up with TRBD1. This CDR3 is built from 11 residues. J lost 10 bases, V lost 8 bases, and 5 bases had no gene match. Germline V lookup: CDR1 SEHNR, CDR2 FQNEAQ (reference sequence). The CDR3: CASRGGTEQFF. The CDR3 nucleotides read TGTGCCAGCCGAGGGGGCACCGAGCAGTTCTTC. The complete variable domain, with remaining parts taken from reference TRBV7-9 and TRBJ2-1, reads DTGVSQNPRHKITKRGQNVTFRCDPISEHNRLYWYRQTLGQGPEFLTYFQNEAQLEKSRLLSDRFSAERPKGSFSTLEIQRTEQGDSAMYLCASRGGTEQFFGPGTRLTVL.